This T cell receptor (beta chain) was observed in a study of cytomegalovirus exposure and HLA in healthy donors. The primer mix had 60 Vbeta and 13 Jbeta primers. Some clones are missing from TCRdb's copy, which holds only in-frame ones; the method was immunoSEQ multiplex PCR. This sample's clone table lists about 170,000 clones. This CDR3 has 15 residues. Germline V gives CDR1 SGHRS, CDR2 YFSETQ. Trimming at V came to 0 bases and at J to 9 bases, leaving 7 bases not matched to a gene. A remark on this clone: What it recognizes is unknown.

Study-level findings and limits: The classifier reportedly diagnosed cytomegalovirus status with high specificity and sensitivity. Productive status was seen about 90% or about 30% of the time for most TCR beta V segments in an earlier analysis. Reports state that TCR beta sequences accurately predicted most subjects' HLA-A and HLA-B alleles.

This TCR was sampled from an older woman in good health and CMV-seronegative. Sequencing was performed on PBMCs. J is TRBJ2-4 and V is TRBV5-1; 9 nucleotides line up with TRBD1. This chain's CDR3 is CASSLGWTGERIQYF. For the CDR3, the DNA is TGCGCCAGCAGCTTGGGTTGGACAGGGGAGCGCATTCAGTACTTC.